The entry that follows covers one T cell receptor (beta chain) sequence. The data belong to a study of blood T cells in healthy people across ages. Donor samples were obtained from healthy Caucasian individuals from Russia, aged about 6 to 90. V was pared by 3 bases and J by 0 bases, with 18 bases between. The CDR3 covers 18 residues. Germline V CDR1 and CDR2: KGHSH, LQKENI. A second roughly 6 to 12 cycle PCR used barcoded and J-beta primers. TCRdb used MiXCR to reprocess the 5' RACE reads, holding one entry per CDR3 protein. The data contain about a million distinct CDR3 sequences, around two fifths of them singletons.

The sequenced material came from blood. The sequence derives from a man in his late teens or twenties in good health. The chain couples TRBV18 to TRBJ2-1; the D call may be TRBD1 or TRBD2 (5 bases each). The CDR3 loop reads CASSPRGLGSSSYNEQFF. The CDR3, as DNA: TGTGCCAGCTCACCTCGGGGCCTGGGATCAAGCTCCTACAATGAGCAGTTCTTC.